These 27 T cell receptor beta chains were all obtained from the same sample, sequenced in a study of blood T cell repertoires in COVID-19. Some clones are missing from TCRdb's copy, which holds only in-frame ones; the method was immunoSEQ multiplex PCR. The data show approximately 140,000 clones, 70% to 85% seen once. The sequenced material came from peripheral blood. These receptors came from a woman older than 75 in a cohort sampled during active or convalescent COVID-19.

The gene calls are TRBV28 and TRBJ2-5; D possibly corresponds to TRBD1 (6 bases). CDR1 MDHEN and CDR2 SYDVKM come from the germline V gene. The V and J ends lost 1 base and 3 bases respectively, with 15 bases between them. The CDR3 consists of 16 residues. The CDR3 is CASSLSSGTLKETQYF. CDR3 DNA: TGTGCCAGCAGTTTATCCTCCGGGACACTAAAAGAGACCCAGTACTTC.

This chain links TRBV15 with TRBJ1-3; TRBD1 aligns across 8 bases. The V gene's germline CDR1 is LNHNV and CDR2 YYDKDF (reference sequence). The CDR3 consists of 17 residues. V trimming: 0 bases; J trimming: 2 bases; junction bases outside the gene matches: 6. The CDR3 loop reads CATSRERQGFPGNTIYF. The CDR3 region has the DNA TGTGCCACCAGCAGAGAACGACAGGGGTTCCCTGGAAACACCATATATTTT.

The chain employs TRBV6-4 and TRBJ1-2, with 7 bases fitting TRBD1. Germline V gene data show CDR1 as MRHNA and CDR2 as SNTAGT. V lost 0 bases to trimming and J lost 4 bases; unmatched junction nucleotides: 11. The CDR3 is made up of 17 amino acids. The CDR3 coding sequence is TGTGCCAGCAGTGACTCCCCGGGGACAGCCTCTATCTATGGCTACACCTTC. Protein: CASSDSPGTASIYGYTF.

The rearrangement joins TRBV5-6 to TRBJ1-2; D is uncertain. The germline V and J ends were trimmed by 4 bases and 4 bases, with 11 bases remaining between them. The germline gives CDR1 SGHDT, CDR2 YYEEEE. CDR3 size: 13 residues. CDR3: CASSPGASYGYTF. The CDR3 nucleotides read TGTGCCAGCAGCCCCGGAGCCTCCTATGGCTACACCTTC.

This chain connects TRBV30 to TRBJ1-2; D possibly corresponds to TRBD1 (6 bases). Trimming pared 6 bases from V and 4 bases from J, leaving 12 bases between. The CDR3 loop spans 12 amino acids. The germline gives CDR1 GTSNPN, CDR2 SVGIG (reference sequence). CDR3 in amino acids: CACTTGPYGYTF. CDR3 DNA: TGTGCCTGCACCACAGGGCCCTATGGCTACACCTTC.

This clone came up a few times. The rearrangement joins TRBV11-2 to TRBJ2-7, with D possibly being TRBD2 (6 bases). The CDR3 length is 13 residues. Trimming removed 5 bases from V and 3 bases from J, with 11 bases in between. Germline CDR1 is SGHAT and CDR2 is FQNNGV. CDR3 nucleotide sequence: TGTGCCAGCAGCCTCGGGGGTGGCTACGAGCAGTACGTC. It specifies CASSLGGGYEQYV.

The CDR3 sequence is CASSPGTGFREQYF. In DNA, the CDR3 is TGTGCCAGCAGCCCCGGGACAGGCTTTCGCGAGCAGTACTTC. The rearrangement uses TRBV5-4 and TRBJ2-7; 8 bases line up with TRBD1. V dropped 4 bases and J dropped 6; count of bases not matched to a gene: 9. This CDR3 is built from 14 residues. Germline CDR1 SGHNT, CDR2 YYREEE (reference sequence).

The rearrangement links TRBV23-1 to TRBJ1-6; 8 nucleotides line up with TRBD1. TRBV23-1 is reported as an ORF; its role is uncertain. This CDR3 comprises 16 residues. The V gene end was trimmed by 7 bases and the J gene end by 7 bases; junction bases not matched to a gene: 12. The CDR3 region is CASTPGWGQDNSPLHF. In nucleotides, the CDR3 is TGCGCCAGCACCCCTGGGTGGGGACAGGACAATTCACCCCTCCACTTT.

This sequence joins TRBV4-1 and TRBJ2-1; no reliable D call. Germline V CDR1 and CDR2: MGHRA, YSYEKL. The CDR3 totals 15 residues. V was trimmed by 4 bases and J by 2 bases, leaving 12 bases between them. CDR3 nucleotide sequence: TGCGCCAGCAGCCGAGAATACACAACCTACAATGAGCAGTTCTTC. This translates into CASSREYTTYNEQFF.

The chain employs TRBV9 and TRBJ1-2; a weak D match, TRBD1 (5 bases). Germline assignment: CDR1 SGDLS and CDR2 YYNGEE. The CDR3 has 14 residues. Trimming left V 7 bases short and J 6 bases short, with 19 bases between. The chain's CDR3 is CASGAARVEHGYTF. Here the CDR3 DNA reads TGTGCCAGCGGTGCTGCCAGGGTCGAACATGGCTACACCTTC. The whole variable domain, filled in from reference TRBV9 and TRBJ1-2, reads DSGVTQTPKHLITATGQRVTLRCSPRSGDLSVYWYQQSLDQGLQFLIQYYNGEERAKGNILERFSAQQFPDLHSELNLSSLELGDSALYFCASGAARVEHGYTFGSGTRLTVV.

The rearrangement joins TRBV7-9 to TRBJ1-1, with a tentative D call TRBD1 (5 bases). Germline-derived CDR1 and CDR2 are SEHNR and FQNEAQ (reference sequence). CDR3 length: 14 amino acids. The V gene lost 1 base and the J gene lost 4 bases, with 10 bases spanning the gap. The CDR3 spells CASSLGGWGTEAFF. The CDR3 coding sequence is TGTGCCAGCAGCTTAGGGGGCTGGGGCACTGAAGCTTTCTTT.

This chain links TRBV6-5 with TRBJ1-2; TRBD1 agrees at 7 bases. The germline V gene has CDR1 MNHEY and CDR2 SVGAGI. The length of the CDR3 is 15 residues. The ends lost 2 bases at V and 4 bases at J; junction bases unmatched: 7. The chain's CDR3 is CASSYSYGTVYGYTF. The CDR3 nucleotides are TGTGCCAGCAGTTACAGTTACGGGACAGTCTATGGCTACACCTTC.

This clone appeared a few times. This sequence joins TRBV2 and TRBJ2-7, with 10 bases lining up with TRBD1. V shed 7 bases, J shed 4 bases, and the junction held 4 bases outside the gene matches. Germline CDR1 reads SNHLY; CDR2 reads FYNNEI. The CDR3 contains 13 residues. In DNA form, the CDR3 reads TGTGCCAGCAATGGACAGGGGGTTTACGAGCAGTACTTC. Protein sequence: CASNGQGVYEQYF.

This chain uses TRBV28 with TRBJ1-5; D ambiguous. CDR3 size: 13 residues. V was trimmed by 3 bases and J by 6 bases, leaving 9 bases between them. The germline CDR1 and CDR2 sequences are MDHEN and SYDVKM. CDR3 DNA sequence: TGTGCCAGCAGTTTCCGAAACAGTCAGCCCCAGCATTTT. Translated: CASSFRNSQPQHF. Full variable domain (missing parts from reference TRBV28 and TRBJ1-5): DVKVTQSSRYLVKRTGEKVFLECVQDMDHENMFWYRQDPGLGLRLIYFSYDVKMKEKGDIPEGYSVSREKKERFSLILESASTNQTSMYLCASSFRNSQPQHFGDGTRLSIL.

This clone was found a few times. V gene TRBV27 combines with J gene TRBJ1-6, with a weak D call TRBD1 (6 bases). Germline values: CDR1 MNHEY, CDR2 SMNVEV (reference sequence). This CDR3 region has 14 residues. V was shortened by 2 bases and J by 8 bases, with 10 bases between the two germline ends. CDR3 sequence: CASSLNQGYSPLHF. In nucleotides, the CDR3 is TGTGCCAGCAGTTTAAATCAGGGGTATTCACCCCTCCACTTT.

CDR3 region: CASSGAGRSPLHF. CDR3 sequence (DNA): TGTGCCAGCAGTGGGGCAGGGCGGTCACCCCTCCACTTT. This rearrangement joins TRBV2 to TRBJ1-6, with D possibly matching TRBD1 (5 bases). Germline V gives CDR1 SNHLY, CDR2 FYNNEI. V lost 4 bases to trimming and J lost 10 bases, with 11 bases between them. This CDR3 comprises 13 residues.

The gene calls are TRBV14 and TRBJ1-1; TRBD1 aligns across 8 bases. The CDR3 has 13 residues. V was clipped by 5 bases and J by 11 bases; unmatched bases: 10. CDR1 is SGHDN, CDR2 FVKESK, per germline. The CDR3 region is CASSYGTGGRAFF. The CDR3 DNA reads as TGTGCCAGCAGCTACGGGACAGGTGGTAGGGCTTTCTTT.

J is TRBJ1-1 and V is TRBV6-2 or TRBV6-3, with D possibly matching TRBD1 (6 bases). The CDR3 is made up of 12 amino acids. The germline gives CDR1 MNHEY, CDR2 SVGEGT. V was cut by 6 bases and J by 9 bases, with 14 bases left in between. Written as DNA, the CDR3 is TGTGCCAGCAGCGGTACAGGGTTTAAAGCTTTCTTT. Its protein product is CASSGTGFKAFF.

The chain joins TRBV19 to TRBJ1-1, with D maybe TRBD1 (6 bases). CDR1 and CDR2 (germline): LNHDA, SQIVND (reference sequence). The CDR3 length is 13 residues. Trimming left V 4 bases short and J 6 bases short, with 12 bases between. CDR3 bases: TGTGCCAGTAGTACACAGGGACGATCTGAAGCTTTCTTT. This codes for CASSTQGRSEAFF. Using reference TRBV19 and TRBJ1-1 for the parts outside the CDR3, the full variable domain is DGGITQSPKYLFRKEGQNVTLSCEQNLNHDAMYWYRQDPGQGLRLIYYSQIVNDFQKGDIAEGYSVSREKKESFPLTVTSAQKNPTAFYLCASSTQGRSEAFFGQGTRLTVV.

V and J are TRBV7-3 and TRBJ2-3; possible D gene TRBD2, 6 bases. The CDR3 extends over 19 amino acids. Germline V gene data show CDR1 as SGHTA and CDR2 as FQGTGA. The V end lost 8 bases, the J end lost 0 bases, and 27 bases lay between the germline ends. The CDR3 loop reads CASALSGTGKKESTDTQYF. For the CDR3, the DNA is TGTGCCAGCGCCTTATCCGGGACTGGTAAAAAGGAGAGCACAGATACGCAGTATTTT.

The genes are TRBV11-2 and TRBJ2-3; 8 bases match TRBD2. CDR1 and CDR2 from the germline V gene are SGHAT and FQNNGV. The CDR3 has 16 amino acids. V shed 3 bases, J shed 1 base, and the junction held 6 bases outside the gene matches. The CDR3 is CASSFKPGLGTDTQYF. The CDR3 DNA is TGTGCCAGCAGCTTTAAACCGGGACTAGGCACAGATACGCAGTATTTT. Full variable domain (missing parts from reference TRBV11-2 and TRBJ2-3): EAGVAQSPRYKIIEKRQSVAFWCNPISGHATLYWYQQILGQGPKLLIQFQNNGVVDDSQLPKDRFSAERLKGVDSTLKIQPAKLEDSAVYLCASSFKPGLGTDTQYFGPGTRLTVL.

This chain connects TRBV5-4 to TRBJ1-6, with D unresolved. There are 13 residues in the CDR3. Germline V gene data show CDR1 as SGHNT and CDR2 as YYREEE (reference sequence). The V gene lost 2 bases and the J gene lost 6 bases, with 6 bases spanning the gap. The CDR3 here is CASSFDFNSPLHF. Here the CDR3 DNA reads TGTGCCAGCAGCTTCGACTTTAATTCACCCCTCCACTTT.

CDR3: CASSLNFRGSSYEQYF. The CDR3 DNA follows: TGTGCCAGCAGCTTGAACTTCAGGGGGTCCTCCTACGAGCAGTACTTC. The rearrangement joins TRBV5-4 to TRBJ2-7; TRBD1 matches 7 bases. CDR1 and CDR2 (germline): SGHNT, YYREEE (reference sequence). This CDR3 has 16 residues. J lost 0 bases, V lost 1 base, and 7 bases had no gene match.

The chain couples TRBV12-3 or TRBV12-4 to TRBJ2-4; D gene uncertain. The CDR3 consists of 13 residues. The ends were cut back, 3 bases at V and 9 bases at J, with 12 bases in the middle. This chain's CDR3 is CASSFKVAGIQYF. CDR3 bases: TGTGCCAGCAGTTTTAAAGTAGCCGGCATTCAGTACTTC.

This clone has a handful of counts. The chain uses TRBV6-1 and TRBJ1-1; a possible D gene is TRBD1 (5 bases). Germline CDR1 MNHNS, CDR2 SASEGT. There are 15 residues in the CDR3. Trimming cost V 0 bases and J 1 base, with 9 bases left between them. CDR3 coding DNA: TGTGCCAGCAGTGAAGCATTTACAGGGAACACTGAAGCTTTCTTT. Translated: CASSEAFTGNTEAFF.

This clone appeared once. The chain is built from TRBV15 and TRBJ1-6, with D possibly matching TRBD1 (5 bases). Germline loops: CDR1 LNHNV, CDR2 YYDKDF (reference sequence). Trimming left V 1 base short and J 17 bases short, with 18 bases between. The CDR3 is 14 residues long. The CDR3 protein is CATSRVIAGNYIHF. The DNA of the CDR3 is TGTGCCACCAGCAGAGTTATCGCAGGGAATTATATCCACTTT.

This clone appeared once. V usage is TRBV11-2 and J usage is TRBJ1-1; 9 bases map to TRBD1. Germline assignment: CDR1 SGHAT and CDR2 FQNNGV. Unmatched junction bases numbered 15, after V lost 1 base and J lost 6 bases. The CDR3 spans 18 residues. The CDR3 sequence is CASSLGWDRALHRAEAFF. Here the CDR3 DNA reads TGTGCCAGCAGCTTAGGGTGGGACAGGGCCCTGCATAGAGCTGAAGCTTTCTTT.